A single sample gave rise to the 18 T cell receptor beta chains below, sequenced in a study of sequential checkpoint blockade in melanoma. Treatment of the sample: randomized to nivolumab then ipilimumab (arm A) or the reverse (arm B). Profiling relied on immunoSEQ multiplex PCR, and the TCRdb table lists in-frame clones only, not all of them. The sample has fewer than 35,000 clones; 86% are singletons. Material: CD8+ T cells sorted from blood (inferred from file names), obtained from a patient given nivolumab and ipilimumab in sequence. These receptors came from a human donor with melanoma.

Written as DNA, the CDR3 is TGTGCCAGTAGTATAGATCGCAGGACAGGGTTCACAGATACGCAGTATTTT. Its translation: CASSIDRRTGFTDTQYF. The rearrangement links TRBV19 to TRBJ2-3; 8 positions match TRBD1. The length of the CDR3 is 17 residues. Germline CDR1 reads LNHDA; CDR2 reads SQIVND (reference sequence). V lost 0 bases, J lost 2 bases, and 7 bases stayed unmatched.

The V gene is TRBV7-8, the J gene TRBJ2-3, with 10 bases identical to TRBD1. V lost 8 bases to trimming and J lost 1 base; unmatched junction nucleotides: 0. The CDR3 is made up of 13 amino acids. Germline CDR1 and CDR2: SGHVS and FQNEAQ. The CDR3 region has the DNA TGTGCCAGCGGGACAGGGGGCACAGATACGCAGTATTTT. This gives the protein CASGTGGTDTQYF.

The chain recombines TRBV27 with TRBJ2-7; 8 positions match TRBD1. Germline CDR1 and CDR2: MNHEY and SMNVEV (reference sequence). V lost 5 bases and J lost 3; bases outside the gene matches: 6. CDR3 length: 14 residues. The CDR3 DNA is TGTGCCAGCAGTGCCCCGGGACAGGTCTACGAGCAGTACTTC. This codes for CASSAPGQVYEQYF.

This clone was counted once. The chain has TRBV5-4 and TRBJ1-3, with 10 bases lining up with TRBD1. The CDR3 totals 14 residues. In germline, CDR1 is SGHNT, CDR2 YYREEE (reference sequence). With 5 bases clipped from V and 3 bases from J, the junction kept 2 bases outside the gene matches. The CDR3 spells CASRTGGVGNTIYF. CDR3 coding DNA: TGTGCCAGCAGGACAGGGGGCGTTGGAAACACCATATATTTT.

The rearrangement links TRBV4-3 to TRBJ2-7; 12 nucleotides line up with TRBD2. The germline CDR1 and CDR2 sequences are LGHNA and YSLEER. CDR3 length: 18 residues. Trimming cost V 0 bases and J 0 bases; bases outside gene matches: 6. CDR3 in amino acids: CASSQDRLAGGSSYEQYF. DNA of the CDR3: TGCGCCAGCAGCCAAGATCGGCTAGCGGGGGGGAGCTCCTACGAGCAGTACTTC.

This chain joins TRBV28 and TRBJ2-1; no definite D call. Germline assignment: CDR1 MDHEN and CDR2 SYDVKM. V was pared by 3 bases and J by 4 bases, with 7 bases between. The CDR3 spans 13 residues. DNA for the CDR3: TGTGCCAGCAGTTTCGTCAGTTACAATGAGCAGTTCTTC. Translating gives CASSFVSYNEQFF.

The V call is TRBV25-1, the J call TRBJ1-3; D perhaps matches TRBD1 (6 bases). Germline-derived CDR1 and CDR2 are MGHDK and SYGVNS. This CDR3 region has 17 residues. V lost 2 bases and J lost 0, with 14 bases in between. The CDR3 here is CASSELTGPDSGNTIYF. The CDR3 DNA is TGTGCCAGCAGTGAACTTACAGGGCCCGACTCTGGAAACACCATATATTTT.

V and J are TRBV21-1 and TRBJ2-1; the table's D call, TRBD2, was not checked against the DNA. TRBV21-1 represents a pseudogene. This CDR3 has 16 residues. The CDR3 DNA reads TGTGCCAGCAGCAAAGCACTAGGCGACTCTAACAATGAGCAGTTCTTC. Translated, it gives CASSKALGDSNNEQFF.

The chain has TRBV4-3 and TRBJ2-3; 7 bases fit TRBD1. Looked up from germline, CDR1 is LGHNA and CDR2 is YSLEER. With V trimmed by 4 bases and J by 5 bases, 9 bases remained unmatched. This CDR3 comprises 15 residues. CDR3 nucleotide sequence: TGCGCCAGCAGCCCCACGAGGGGGCGCGTAGATACGCAGTATTTT. It encodes CASSPTRGRVDTQYF.

V and J are TRBV2 and TRBJ2-7, with TRBD2 matching over 7 bases. Germline CDR1 SNHLY, CDR2 FYNNEI. The CDR3 extends over 14 amino acids. V was pared by 4 bases and J by 0 bases, with 3 bases of the junction left unmatched. The CDR3 is CASSGLAHSYEQYF. The CDR3 nucleotides are TGTGCCAGCAGTGGACTAGCCCACTCCTACGAGCAGTACTTC.

V is TRBV14 and J is TRBJ2-1; 10 bases line up with TRBD2. This CDR3 region has 16 residues. Germline assignment: CDR1 SGHDN and CDR2 FVKESK. J lost 1 base, V lost 0 bases, and 0 bases had no gene match. The CDR3 here is CASSQELAGSYNEQFF. The CDR3 coding sequence is TGTGCCAGCAGCCAAGAACTAGCGGGATCCTACAATGAGCAGTTCTTC. Full variable domain (outside the CDR3, taken from reference TRBV14 and TRBJ2-1): EAGVTQFPSHSVIEKGQTVTLRCDPISGHDNLYWYRRVMGKEIKFLLHFVKESKQDESGMPNNRFLAERTGGTYSTLKVQPAELEDSGVYFCASSQELAGSYNEQFFGPGTRLTVL.

The chain has TRBV5-6 and TRBJ2-7; D is uncertain. V was shortened by 1 base and J by 6 bases, with 5 bases between the two germline ends. The CDR3 extends over 11 amino acids. Germline values: CDR1 SGHDT, CDR2 YYEEEE. CDR3 nucleotide sequence: TGTGCCAGCAGCTTGTTTCTCGAGCAGTACTTC. Translated, it gives CASSLFLEQYF.

This rearrangement joins TRBV9 to TRBJ2-1; 14 nucleotides line up with TRBD2. The CDR3 spans 15 residues. In germline, CDR1 is SGDLS, CDR2 YYNGEE. J gave up 9 bases and V 0 bases, and 2 bases lay outside the gene matches. CDR3 protein: CASSVGTSGGSEQFF. Here the CDR3 DNA reads TGTGCCAGCAGCGTAGGGACTAGCGGGGGGTCTGAGCAGTTCTTC.

In DNA form, the CDR3 reads TGCGCCAGCAGTGATCAGGGCTACGAGCAGTACTTC. Translated: CASSDQGYEQYF. This chain links TRBV10-1 with TRBJ2-5; D might be TRBD1 (5 bases). With the DNA end fitting TRBJ2-7 better, the J assignment may be wrong. Germline CDR1 WNHNN, CDR2 SYGVQD (reference sequence). This CDR3 contains 12 residues.

This chain joins TRBV29-1 and TRBJ1-1; possible D gene TRBD1, 6 bases. Looked up from germline, CDR1 is SQVTM and CDR2 is ANQGSEA. Trimming cost V 4 bases and J 3 bases, with 18 bases left between them. This CDR3 region has 15 residues. CDR3 bases: TGCAGCGTTGCGGGCAGGGGTAGAGGGGACACTGAAGCTTTCTTT. Translating it yields CSVAGRGRGDTEAFF.

The V gene is TRBV27, the J gene TRBJ2-7, with TRBD1 matching over 9 bases. The CDR3 is 15 amino acids. V was clipped by 5 bases and J by 1 base; unmatched bases: 6. CDR1 MNHEY and CDR2 SMNVEV come from the germline V gene (reference sequence). DNA for the CDR3: TGTGCCAGCAGTCCTGGACAGGGGAGTTCCTACGAGCAGTACTTC. Translated, it gives CASSPGQGSSYEQYF.

This clone was seen a handful of times. The J gene is TRBJ2-7, the V gene TRBV6-1; tentatively, D is TRBD1 (5 bases). The germline V gene has CDR1 MNHNS and CDR2 SASEGT. The CDR3 totals 14 residues. The germline V and J ends were trimmed by 6 bases and 6 bases, with 18 bases remaining between them. The CDR3, as DNA: TGTGCCAGCAGCCCGGACATGGCGGTAGGCGAGCAGTACTTC. Its translation: CASSPDMAVGEQYF.

The rearrangement joins TRBV10-2 to TRBJ2-5; 12 nucleotides match TRBD2. The end of the DNA fits TRBJ2-7 better, so the J call may be wrong. The length of the CDR3 is 15 residues. Looked up from germline, CDR1 is WSHSY and CDR2 is SAAADI. This CDR3 is CASSPTSGSGSEQYF. CDR3 nucleotides: TGCGCCAGCAGCCCGACTAGCGGGAGCGGTAGCGAGCAGTACTTC.